Below are 27 T cell receptor beta chains sequenced from a single sample in a study of blood T cell repertoires in COVID-19. Assay used: immunoSEQ multiplex PCR; TCRdb lists only in-frame clones, some missing. The sample has roughly 70,000 clones; roughly 84% are singletons. The sample comprised peripheral blood. The receptors were sampled from a woman aged 60 to 75 with acute or convalescent COVID-19.

This sequence joins TRBV15 and TRBJ2-4; D is possibly TRBD1 (5 bases). V lost 1 base, J lost 0 bases, and 25 bases lay in between. Per germline, CDR1 LNHNV and CDR2 YYDKDF (reference sequence). This CDR3 spans 21 amino acids. CDR3 protein: CATSRATGFFGVEIAKNIQYF. The CDR3, as DNA: TGTGCCACCAGCAGAGCTACAGGCTTCTTTGGGGTGGAAATAGCCAAAAACATTCAGTACTTC.

Only one count was recorded for this clone. The CDR3 nucleotides read TGTGCCAGCGAGCCCTTTGGGACAGGGAACTTGGGGGCCAACGTCCTGACTTTC. It encodes CASEPFGTGNLGANVLTF. This chain connects TRBV19 to TRBJ2-6; 9 positions match TRBD1. V was pared by 9 bases and J by 4 bases, with 16 bases of the junction left unmatched. Germline V gene data show CDR1 as LNHDA and CDR2 as SQIVND (reference sequence). There are 18 residues in the CDR3.

The chain's CDR3 is CASSPRREGYYGYTF. CDR3 DNA sequence: TGTGCCAGCAGTCCGAGGAGGGAAGGGTACTATGGCTACACCTTC. The chain uses TRBV6-2 or TRBV6-3 and TRBJ1-2; D gene uncertain. Germline V CDR1 and CDR2: MNHEY, SVGEGT. The CDR3 is made up of 15 amino acids. The V gene lost 5 bases and the J gene lost 3 bases, with 16 bases spanning the gap.

V is TRBV30 and J is TRBJ1-2; 7 bases agree with TRBD1. The CDR3 runs 11 residues. V was pared by 4 bases and J by 4 bases, with 0 bases of the junction left unmatched. Germline CDR1 reads GTSNPN; CDR2 reads SVGIG (reference sequence). CDR3 bases: TGTGCCTGGAAGGGGGCCTATGGCTACACCTTC. It encodes CAWKGAYGYTF.

About this clone: At one boundary the junction diverges from the germline segment, which might be a read error. The J gene is TRBJ1-2, the V gene TRBV5-1; TRBD1 might be the D (5 bases). This CDR3 is 13 amino acids long. Germline CDR1 SGHRS, CDR2 YFSETQ. In DNA, the CDR3 is TGCGCCAGCAGCTTGGATTCGGACAAAGGGAAAGCCTTC. Encoded protein: CASSLDSDKGKAF.

The CDR3 DNA reads as TGCGCCAGCAGCCAAGATATTGGCAGGGACTACGAGCAGTACTTC. Its protein product is CASSQDIGRDYEQYF. This chain connects TRBV4-1 to TRBJ2-7, with a possible D match to TRBD1 (5 bases). The length of the CDR3 is 15 residues. Deletions cut 0 bases from V and 3 bases from J, with 12 bases between. In germline, CDR1 is MGHRA, CDR2 YSYEKL.

The chain employs TRBV2 and TRBJ2-3, with 13 nucleotides matching TRBD2. Germline values: CDR1 SNHLY, CDR2 FYNNEI. The CDR3 contains 19 residues. J gave up 2 bases and V 8 bases, and 16 bases lay outside the gene matches. In DNA form, the CDR3 reads TGTGCCAGCGTGTGGAGTCTTGGGGGACTAGCGGGGTACACAGATACGCAGTATTTT. This codes for CASVWSLGGLAGYTDTQYF.

The V call is TRBV19, the J call TRBJ2-7; TRBD1 might be the D (7 bases). Germline V gene sequence: CDR1 LNHDA, CDR2 SQIVND (reference sequence). The CDR3 length is 15 residues. V lost 1 base and J lost 5, with 15 bases in between. The CDR3 region is CASSIGPGGSHEQYF. The CDR3 nucleotides read TGTGCCAGTAGTATAGGGCCAGGGGGGTCCCACGAGCAGTACTTC.

The V gene is TRBV27, the J gene TRBJ1-2; 7 nucleotides agree with TRBD1. V shed 2 bases, J shed 8 bases, and the junction held 5 bases outside the gene matches. CDR3 length: 13 residues. Germline V lookup: CDR1 MNHEY, CDR2 SMNVEV (reference sequence). The CDR3 coding sequence is TGTGCCAGCAGTTTAATCGGGACAGAAGGCTACACCTTC. This sequence encodes CASSLIGTEGYTF.

This clone was detected once. The rearrangement uses TRBV7-2 and TRBJ1-1; D may be TRBD1 (5 bases). CDR1 and CDR2 from the germline V gene are SGHTA and FQGNSA. The CDR3 runs 15 residues. V lost 1 base, J lost 4 bases, and 13 bases lay in between. DNA of the CDR3: TGTGCCAGCAGCTTAGTCGCGGGGGTGGGCACTGAAGCTTTCTTT. This sequence encodes CASSLVAGVGTEAFF. The variable domain in full, with the rest retrieved from reference TRBV7-2 and TRBJ1-1, is GAGVSQSPSNKVTEKGKDVELRCDPISGHTALYWYRQSLGQGLEFLIYFQGNSAPDKSGLPSDRFSAERTGGSVSTLTIQRTQQEDSAVYLCASSLVAGVGTEAFFGQGTRLTVV.

CDR3: CASSQVQTGVKDGYTF. The CDR3 DNA follows: TGTGCCAGCAGCCAAGTCCAGACAGGGGTTAAGGATGGCTACACCTTC. The rearrangement links TRBV14 to TRBJ1-2; 8 bases match TRBD1. CDR1 and CDR2 from the germline V gene are SGHDN and FVKESK. V lost 1 base to trimming and J lost 6 bases; unmatched junction nucleotides: 10. This CDR3 spans 16 amino acids. Drawing the rest from reference TRBV14 and TRBJ1-2, the complete variable domain is EAGVTQFPSHSVIEKGQTVTLRCDPISGHDNLYWYRRVMGKEIKFLLHFVKESKQDESGMPNNRFLAERTGGTYSTLKVQPAELEDSGVYFCASSQVQTGVKDGYTFGSGTRLTVV.

The DNA of the CDR3 is TGTGCCAGCAGCGTAGGCGCGGGGGCGAGAGAGACCCAGTACTTC. Translation: CASSVGAGARETQYF. V and J are TRBV9 and TRBJ2-5; D may be TRBD2 (7 bases). Trimming stripped 0 bases from V and 4 bases from J, with 13 bases between. The germline V gene has CDR1 SGDLS and CDR2 YYNGEE. The CDR3 loop spans 15 amino acids.

This clone occurred once. The chain uses TRBV2 and TRBJ2-7; D is unresolved. V was trimmed by 1 base and J by 3 bases, leaving 16 bases between them. The germline V gene encodes CDR1 SNHLY and CDR2 FYNNEI. The CDR3 length is 16 residues. CDR3 coding DNA: TGTGCCAGCAGTGAAGATTCCCCAGGCTTGAACTACGAGCAGTACTTC. Its protein product is CASSEDSPGLNYEQYF.

The rearrangement links TRBV27 to TRBJ1-5, with D possibly TRBD1 on 5 matching bases. Germline lookup yields CDR1 MNHEY and CDR2 SMNVEV (reference sequence). Trimming stripped 6 bases from V and 0 bases from J, with 9 bases between. The CDR3 spans 14 residues. The CDR3 protein is CASSRQSSNQPQHF. CDR3 nucleotides: TGTGCCAGCAGCCGACAGAGTAGCAATCAGCCCCAGCATTTT.

V is TRBV9 and J is TRBJ1-2; 9 bases line up with TRBD1. This CDR3 contains 15 residues. With V trimmed by 4 bases and J by 7 bases, 11 bases remained unmatched. In germline, CDR1 is SGDLS, CDR2 YYNGEE. Here the CDR3 DNA reads TGTGCCAGCAGCCCAGTGGGGGACAGGGCTTTTGGCTACACCTTC. Translating it yields CASSPVGDRAFGYTF. Supplemented by reference TRBV9 and TRBJ1-2, the full variable domain reads DSGVTQTPKHLITATGQRVTLRCSPRSGDLSVYWYQQSLDQGLQFLIQYYNGEERAKGNILERFSAQQFPDLHSELNLSSLELGDSALYFCASSPVGDRAFGYTFGSGTRLTVV.

The V and J genes are TRBV19 and TRBJ2-6, with 10 positions matching TRBD1. V dropped 6 bases and J dropped 9; count of bases not matched to a gene: 8. The CDR3 sequence is 15 residues long. Looked up from germline, CDR1 is LNHDA and CDR2 is SQIVND (reference sequence). The CDR3 here is CASSTDRGEDNVLTF. CDR3 in DNA: TGTGCCAGTAGCACGGACAGGGGGGAGGACAACGTCCTGACTTTC.

The V gene is TRBV2, the J gene TRBJ2-5; 12 bases align to TRBD1. V lost 6 bases to trimming and J lost 4 bases; unmatched junction nucleotides: 6. CDR1 SNHLY and CDR2 FYNNEI come from the germline V gene. The CDR3 runs to 15 residues. CDR3 bases: TGTGCCAGCAGCAGGGACAGGGGGCAGGGAGAGACCCAGTACTTC. Translating gives CASSRDRGQGETQYF.

The rearrangement joins TRBV15 to TRBJ2-1, with TRBD1 identical over 11 bases. This CDR3 has 19 amino acids. The junction had 12 bases not matched to a gene; V was cut back by 0 bases and J by 5 bases. CDR1 LNHNV and CDR2 YYDKDF come from the germline V gene (reference sequence). The DNA of the CDR3 is TGTGCCACCAGCAGAGATAAGGACAGGGGGCGCCTAAATGACAATGAGCAGTTCTTC. The encoded protein is CATSRDKDRGRLNDNEQFF.

The chain employs TRBV10-3 and TRBJ2-1; 16 nucleotides align to TRBD2. Germline V CDR1 and CDR2: ENHRY, SYGVKD. The V segment lost 0 bases and the J segment 7 bases; nucleotides outside the gene matches: 3. CDR3 length equals 17 residues. CDR3 sequence reads: CAISESGTSGGGNEQFF. CDR3 bases: TGTGCCATCAGTGAGTCGGGGACTAGCGGGGGGGGTAATGAGCAGTTCTTC.

V usage is TRBV2 and J usage is TRBJ1-4; tentative D call: TRBD1 (5 bases). Germline values: CDR1 SNHLY, CDR2 FYNNEI. Trimming took off 7 bases at V and 4 bases at J, with 7 bases between the two ends. This CDR3 is 12 amino acids long. CDR3 loop: CASTRGNEKLFF. The CDR3, as DNA: TGTGCCAGCACAAGGGGTAATGAAAAACTGTTTTTT.

In this sample, this clone turned up once. V is TRBV6-5 and J is TRBJ1-1; TRBD1 might be the D (5 bases). The germline gives CDR1 MNHEY, CDR2 SVGAGI. The CDR3 sequence is 13 residues long. Trimming took 6 bases from V and 3 from J, leaving 11 bases between them. This CDR3 reads CASSSRADTEAFF. CDR3 bases: TGTGCCAGCAGCAGCAGGGCGGACACTGAAGCTTTCTTT.

This clone was seen once. The V and J genes are TRBV4-1 and TRBJ2-7, with D tentatively TRBD1 (6 bases). Germline assignment: CDR1 MGHRA and CDR2 YSYEKL. The CDR3 sequence is 15 residues long. Trimming removed 0 bases at V and 1 base at J, with 10 bases between. CDR3 residues: CASSQEWGPSYEQYF. CDR3 DNA: TGCGCCAGCAGCCAAGAATGGGGGCCTTCCTACGAGCAGTACTTC.

The chain carries TRBV5-1 and TRBJ1-2; the match to TRBD1 covers 9 bases. CDR1 and CDR2 (germline): SGHRS, YFSETQ. V dropped 4 bases and J dropped 4; count of bases not matched to a gene: 14. This CDR3 contains 17 residues. In nucleotides, the CDR3 is TGCGCCAGCAGCCCAGATCCTACCGGGACAGGGCGCTATGGCTACACCTTC. Protein product: CASSPDPTGTGRYGYTF. Looking up the rest from reference TRBV5-1 and TRBJ1-2 gives the full variable domain: KAGVTQTPRYLIKTRGQQVTLSCSPISGHRSVSWYQQTPGQGLQFLFEYFSETQRNKGNFPGRFSGRQFSNSRSEMNVSTLELGDSALYLCASSPDPTGTGRYGYTFGSGTRLTVV.

V is TRBV7-8 and J is TRBJ1-4; tentative D call: TRBD1 (6 bases). The CDR3 totals 18 residues. The germline V gene has CDR1 SGHVS and CDR2 FQNEAQ. Between the trimmed V and J ends, which lost 5 bases and 3 bases, there was a span of 22 bases. The CDR3 loop reads CASSIRNREGAANEKLFF. CDR3 bases: TGTGCCAGCAGCATAAGAAACAGGGAAGGAGCGGCTAATGAAAAACTGTTTTTT.

The chain has TRBV10-3 and TRBJ2-2; a possible D gene is TRBD1 (5 bases). Germline lookup yields CDR1 ENHRY and CDR2 SYGVKD. This CDR3 has 14 residues. Trimming left V 7 bases short and J 2 bases short, with 11 bases between. Here the CDR3 DNA reads TGTGCCATCACCGACAGTGTTAACACCGGGGAGCTGTTTTTT. The encoded protein is CAITDSVNTGELFF.

This clone was detected once. V and J are TRBV20-1 and TRBJ1-1; 7 bases map to TRBD1. Per germline, CDR1 DFQATT and CDR2 SNEGSKA (reference sequence). The CDR3 is 11 amino acids. V was pared by 5 bases and J by 5 bases, with 2 bases of the junction left unmatched. The CDR3 sequence: CSAPGQTEAFF. DNA of the CDR3: TGCAGTGCTCCGGGACAGACTGAAGCTTTCTTT.

The rearrangement joins TRBV9 to TRBJ2-3, with TRBD2 matching 13 bases. The CDR3 spans 19 residues. V was clipped by 3 bases and J by 2 bases; unmatched bases: 12. In germline, CDR1 is SGDLS, CDR2 YYNGEE. CDR3 protein: CASSANAPGLAGTTDTQYF. CDR3 nucleotide sequence: TGTGCCAGCAGCGCCAACGCCCCGGGACTAGCGGGGACCACAGATACGCAGTATTTT.